Below are 19 T cell receptor beta chains sequenced from a single sample in a study of T-cell memory formation after mild COVID-19. TCRdb used MiXCR to reprocess the 5' RACE reads, holding one entry per CDR3 protein. The data show under 450,000 distinct CDR3 sequences, with 13% to 15% seen just once and approximately 20% held by the top ten. Sequenced sample: PBMCs or a T cell subset sorted from them (not recorded which). These receptors originate from a man aged 18 to 30 who had mild COVID-19 (a few samples of this study predate the infection). Cell type and time point are not known.

This clonotype came up a few times. This chain connects TRBV6-6 to TRBJ2-2; perhaps TRBD1 as D (6 bases). Trimming took 1 base from V and 4 from J, leaving 10 bases between them. The CDR3 covers 15 residues. Germline V gives CDR1 MNHNY, CDR2 SVGAGI (reference sequence). DNA of the CDR3: TGTGCCAGCAGTTACTGGGACACCACCACCGGGGAGCTGTTTTTT. Protein product: CASSYWDTTTGELFF.

The sample holds a few counts of this clonotype. This rearrangement joins TRBV10-3 to TRBJ2-7, with D possibly TRBD1 on 5 matching bases. Between the trimmed V and J ends, which lost 0 bases and 9 bases, there was a span of 18 bases. CDR1 ENHRY and CDR2 SYGVKD come from the germline V gene. CDR3 length equals 15 residues. The CDR3 region has the DNA TGTGCCATCAGTGAGTCATGGGAAGGGGCAGCTCGGCAGTACTTC. Translating gives CAISESWEGAARQYF.

The V gene is TRBV5-1, the J gene TRBJ2-2; tentatively, D is TRBD2 (5 bases). Germline V gene sequence: CDR1 SGHRS, CDR2 YFSETQ. This CDR3 is 14 amino acids long. The germline V and J ends were trimmed by 4 bases and 5 bases, with 12 bases remaining between them. CDR3 residues: CASSGVGVTGELFF. For the CDR3, the DNA is TGCGCCAGCAGCGGAGTCGGGGTGACCGGGGAGCTGTTTTTT.

This clonotype has ten or more counts. This chain joins TRBV4-3 and TRBJ2-2; D gene uncertain. V was pared by 3 bases and J by 0 bases, with 11 bases between. Looked up from germline, CDR1 is LGHNA and CDR2 is YSLEER. The CDR3 extends over 16 amino acids. For the CDR3, the DNA is TGCGCCAGCAGCCAGATCGAATACGCGAACACCGGGGAGCTGTTTTTT. Translation: CASSQIEYANTGELFF.

This clonotype was seen only a few times. The chain uses TRBV29-1 and TRBJ2-7; tentative D call: TRBD2 (5 bases). Germline values: CDR1 SQVTM, CDR2 ANQGSEA. This CDR3 is 13 amino acids long. Trimming shortened V by 7 bases and J by 5 bases, and 18 bases separated the two germline ends. CDR3 sequence (DNA): TGCAGCGCGGCGGGTCCCCGTGCCCACGAGCAGTACGTC. This codes for CSAAGPRAHEQYV.

In this sample, this clonotype turned up many times. The chain recombines TRBV7-2 with TRBJ1-4; D ambiguous. The CDR3 runs 14 residues. V was pared by 3 bases and J by 0 bases, with 5 bases between. Per germline, CDR1 SGHTA and CDR2 FQGNSA. The CDR3 protein is CASSFGATNEKLFF. CDR3 bases: TGTGCCAGCAGCTTCGGTGCAACTAATGAAAAACTGTTTTTT.

This clonotype has a handful of counts. This chain joins TRBV7-8 and TRBJ1-5, with D unclear. The CDR3 has 13 amino acids. The germline V and J ends were trimmed by 1 base and 3 bases, with 4 bases remaining between them. Germline V gene lookup returns CDR1 SGHVS and CDR2 FQNEAQ. The DNA of the CDR3 is TGTGCCAGCAGCTTAGGTCACAATCAGCCCCAGCATTTT. Encoded protein: CASSLGHNQPQHF.

The chain couples TRBV7-2 to TRBJ1-1, with D possibly matching TRBD1 (6 bases). The CDR3 spans 12 residues. V lost 5 bases, J lost 8 bases, and 12 bases lay in between. Looked up from germline, CDR1 is SGHTA and CDR2 is FQGNSA. The CDR3 nucleotides are TGTGCCAGCAGCACCCCGGACAGAGAAGCTTTCTTT. It codes for CASSTPDREAFF.

This clonotype appeared a few times. V usage is TRBV6-6 and J usage is TRBJ2-7; D remains ambiguous. The CDR3 has 15 residues. V lost 2 bases and J lost 0, with 11 bases in between. Germline V gene data show CDR1 as MNHNY and CDR2 as SVGAGI (reference sequence). CDR3 nucleotide sequence: TGTGCCAGCAGTTACCCCAGGTTAAGCTCCTACGAGCAGTACTTC. This sequence encodes CASSYPRLSSYEQYF.

This clonotype was detected only a few times. At one of its ends the junction is not consistent with the germline gene, which may arise from a read error. In DNA form, the CDR3 reads TGTGCCGGCAGGGGAGGAGGAGAGACCCAGTACTTC. Protein: CAGRGGGETQYF. The chain joins TRBV6-6 to TRBJ2-5; TRBD1 or TRBD2 may be the D gene (6 bases each). Germline V gives CDR1 MNHNY, CDR2 SVGAGI (reference sequence). There are 12 residues in the CDR3.

This clonotype came up once. This chain links TRBV4-1 with TRBJ1-1; 9 positions agree with TRBD1. The CDR3 is 15 amino acids. The V segment lost 4 bases and the J segment 4 bases; nucleotides outside the gene matches: 7. In germline, CDR1 is MGHRA, CDR2 YSYEKL. In nucleotides, the CDR3 is TGCGCCAGCAGCCTCCGGGACAGGGCGGGCACTGAAGCTTTCTTT. Encoded protein: CASSLRDRAGTEAFF.

This clonotype was recorded a few times. This chain connects TRBV20-1 to TRBJ1-1; D is perhaps TRBD1 (6 bases). This CDR3 is built from 14 residues. Germline assignment: CDR1 DFQATT and CDR2 SNEGSKA (reference sequence). V was pared by 6 bases and J by 7 bases, with 21 bases between. The CDR3 spells CSARTPDSKVEAFF. The DNA for the CDR3 is TGCAGTGCCCGTACCCCGGACAGCAAAGTTGAAGCTTTCTTT.

This clonotype has ten or more counts. V and J are TRBV14 and TRBJ1-6, with D possibly matching TRBD1 (6 bases). CDR1 is SGHDN, CDR2 FVKESK, per germline. CDR3 length: 14 residues. V gave up 6 bases and J gave up 9 bases, with 15 bases separating them. The CDR3 DNA reads as TGTGCCAGCAGTCCGGGCAGGGGAGCTTCACCCCTCCACTTT. Translated, it gives CASSPGRGASPLHF.

This clonotype has more than one count but fewer than ten. This chain joins TRBV25-1 and TRBJ2-1; D gene uncertain. Trimming took 4 bases from V and 0 from J, leaving 16 bases between them. Germline V lookup: CDR1 MGHDK, CDR2 SYGVNS. The CDR3 runs 17 residues. The CDR3 DNA reads TGTGCCAGCAGTGCCTCCTGGACCCGGAGCTCCTACAATGAGCAGTTCTTC. Its translation is CASSASWTRSSYNEQFF.

V is TRBV27 and J is TRBJ1-1, with 9 bases matching TRBD1. Germline V gene data show CDR1 as MNHEY and CDR2 as SMNVEV (reference sequence). This CDR3 spans 15 amino acids. Trimming at V came to 7 bases and at J to 7 bases, leaving 13 bases not matched to a gene. For the CDR3, the DNA is TGTGCCAGCAACTACCGGGGACAGGGCCCTCTTGAAGCTTTCTTT. Protein: CASNYRGQGPLEAFF.

This clonotype has only a few counts. The CDR3 loop reads CSATKGRGQGGYTF. The CDR3 region has the DNA TGCAGTGCTACCAAGGGGAGGGGGCAAGGTGGCTACACCTTC. The chain joins TRBV20-1 to TRBJ1-2, with 7 bases fitting TRBD1. The germline gives CDR1 DFQATT, CDR2 SNEGSKA (reference sequence). The CDR3 length is 14 residues. Losses at the gene ends were 4 bases for V and 7 bases for J; bases not matched to a gene: 12.

The sample holds a few counts of this clonotype. This rearrangement joins TRBV12-3 or TRBV12-4 to TRBJ2-3, with 10 bases lining up with TRBD1. The length of the CDR3 is 16 residues. The V gene end was trimmed by 5 bases and the J gene end by 1 base; junction bases not matched to a gene: 6. CDR3 protein: CASSAGTGDRTDTQYF. In DNA, the CDR3 is TGTGCCAGCAGTGCCGGGACAGGGGATCGCACAGATACGCAGTATTTT.

This clonotype has a handful of counts. The genes are TRBV6-1 and TRBJ1-1; no reliable D call. The CDR3 is 11 amino acids. Per the germline V gene, CDR1 is MNHNS and CDR2 is SASEGT. V was cut by 3 bases and J by 9 bases, with 8 bases left in between. The CDR3 region is CASSDTFQAFF. CDR3 DNA: TGTGCCAGCAGTGATACCTTCCAAGCTTTCTTT.

This clonotype appeared many times. The chain has TRBV4-3 and TRBJ1-1; no firm D call. This CDR3 spans 13 amino acids. Germline V lookup: CDR1 LGHNA, CDR2 YSLEER. V dropped 0 bases and J dropped 7 bases, with 9 bases sitting between them. The CDR3 loop is CASSQEHWGEAFF. The CDR3 DNA reads as TGCGCCAGCAGCCAAGAACATTGGGGTGAAGCTTTCTTT.